Below are 17 T cell receptor beta chains sequenced from a single sample in a study of blood T cell repertoires in COVID-19. The protocol was immunoSEQ multiplex PCR, while the TCRdb copy is restricted to in-frame clones and leaves out a portion. The top ten clones hold 4% to 5% of a sample with 100,000 to 150,000 clones, about 92% of them seen once. Material: peripheral blood. All receptors derive from a man in his 60s with COVID-19, enrolled during active disease.

The CDR3 sequence is CASSLGGYTDTQYF. The DNA for the CDR3 is TGTGCCAGCAGCTTGGGCGGTTACACAGATACGCAGTATTTT. This chain links TRBV5-6 with TRBJ2-3; D unresolved. Germline V gene data show CDR1 as SGHDT and CDR2 as YYEEEE. V lost 0 bases, J lost 2 bases, and 7 bases lay in between. CDR3 size: 14 residues.

This clone has more than one count but fewer than ten. V and J are TRBV18 and TRBJ1-5; the D is unclear. The CDR3 covers 13 residues. Trimming stripped 2 bases from V and 4 bases from J, with 6 bases between. Germline CDR1 KGHSH, CDR2 LQKENI. CDR3 sequence: CASSPEVNQPQHF. CDR3 nucleotides: TGTGCCAGCTCACCAGAGGTAAATCAGCCCCAGCATTTT.

This clone was picked up one time. The chain is built from TRBV2 and TRBJ2-3; D may be TRBD2 (6 bases). V was trimmed by 1 base and J by 1 base, leaving 9 bases between them. This CDR3 is 15 amino acids long. Germline V lookup: CDR1 SNHLY, CDR2 FYNNEI. CDR3: CASSEDRRGTDTQYF. Written as DNA, the CDR3 is TGTGCCAGCAGTGAAGACAGGAGGGGCACAGATACGCAGTATTTT. Full variable domain (missing parts from reference TRBV2 and TRBJ2-3): EPEVTQTPSHQVTQMGQEVILRCVPISNHLYFYWYRQILGQKVEFLVSFYNNEISEKSEIFDDQFSVERPDGSNFTLKIRSTKLEDSAMYFCASSEDRRGTDTQYFGPGTRLTVL.

V gene TRBV7-2 combines with J gene TRBJ2-7; TRBD1 aligns across 11 bases. V was pared by 5 bases and J by 2 bases, with 5 bases of the junction left unmatched. This CDR3 has 15 residues. Germline V CDR1 and CDR2: SGHTA, FQGNSA. In DNA, the CDR3 is TGTGCCAGCAGCCAAGGACAGGGGGCCACCTACGAGCAGTACTTC. Its translation: CASSQGQGATYEQYF. Complete variable domain (other parts from reference TRBV7-2 and TRBJ2-7): GAGVSQSPSNKVTEKGKDVELRCDPISGHTALYWYRQSLGQGLEFLIYFQGNSAPDKSGLPSDRFSAERTGGSVSTLTIQRTQQEDSAVYLCASSQGQGATYEQYFGPGTRLTVT.

This sequence joins TRBV18 and TRBJ2-6; 9 nucleotides match TRBD1. The CDR3 is made up of 16 amino acids. From germline, CDR1 is KGHSH and CDR2 LQKENI. After removal of 5 bases from V and 0 bases from J, the junction contained 2 bases not matched to a gene. CDR3 sequence reads: CASSGTGNSGANVLTF. The DNA for the CDR3 is TGTGCCAGCTCAGGGACAGGGAACTCTGGGGCCAACGTCCTGACTTTC.

The chain combines TRBV5-4 with TRBJ2-1, with 14 nucleotides matching TRBD2. CDR1 and CDR2 from the germline V gene are SGHNT and YYREEE (reference sequence). J was trimmed by 7 bases and V by 4 bases; bases with no gene match: 10. The CDR3 length is 17 residues. The CDR3 loop reads CASSTAGGLAGVNEQFF. DNA for the CDR3: TGTGCCAGCAGCACCGCGGGGGGACTAGCGGGAGTAAATGAGCAGTTCTTC.

The rearrangement links TRBV5-5 to TRBJ2-7, with TRBD2 matching over 11 bases. J gave up 2 bases and V 4 bases, and 11 bases lay outside the gene matches. The CDR3 contains 17 residues. The germline V gene has CDR1 SGHKS and CDR2 YYEKEE (reference sequence). The CDR3 sequence is CASSARRTSGFPYEQYF. As DNA, the CDR3 is TGTGCCAGCAGCGCCAGGAGGACTAGCGGGTTCCCCTACGAGCAGTACTTC. Full variable domain (rest looked up from reference TRBV5-5 and TRBJ2-7): DAGVTQSPTHLIKTRGQQVTLRCSPISGHKSVSWYQQVLGQGPQFIFQYYEKEERGRGNFPDRFSARQFPNYSSELNVNALLLGDSALYLCASSARRTSGFPYEQYFGPGTRLTVT.

This rearrangement joins TRBV2 to TRBJ2-1; 10 bases map to TRBD2. Trimming took 6 bases from V and 9 from J; bases not matched to a gene: 11. Germline loops: CDR1 SNHLY, CDR2 FYNNEI. This CDR3 has 15 residues. CDR3 nucleotide sequence: TGTGCCAGCAGGGGGTCTAGCGGGAGTTTGGGTGAGCAGTTCTTC. Protein: CASRGSSGSLGEQFF. Variable domain in full (rest from reference TRBV2 and TRBJ2-1): EPEVTQTPSHQVTQMGQEVILRCVPISNHLYFYWYRQILGQKVEFLVSFYNNEISEKSEIFDDQFSVERPDGSNFTLKIRSTKLEDSAMYFCASRGSSGSLGEQFFGPGTRLTVL.

The chain carries TRBV11-2 and TRBJ2-1, with D maybe TRBD2 (5 bases). Germline V gives CDR1 SGHAT, CDR2 FQNNGV. The CDR3 contains 17 residues. V lost 6 bases, J lost 0 bases, and 18 bases lay in between. The CDR3 bases are TGTGCCAGCAGACAACCTGGAGGCCAGAGCTCCTACAATGAGCAGTTCTTC. This encodes CASRQPGGQSSYNEQFF.

This clone was found many times. The V call is TRBV19, the J call TRBJ2-7, with D possibly being TRBD1 (9 bases). Germline loops: CDR1 LNHDA, CDR2 SQIVND (reference sequence). There are 18 residues in the CDR3. Trimming cost V 3 bases and J 0 bases, with 21 bases left between them. The CDR3 here is CASSIRGGQGLYSYEQYF. CDR3 sequence (DNA): TGTGCCAGTAGTATCCGGGGGGGACAGGGACTGTACTCCTACGAGCAGTACTTC.

The rearrangement joins TRBV18 to TRBJ2-1; 7 positions agree with TRBD2. This CDR3 has 14 amino acids. Germline CDR1 is KGHSH and CDR2 is LQKENI. The V segment lost 4 bases and the J segment 4 bases; nucleotides outside the gene matches: 4. The CDR3 is CASSRSGAYNEQFF. The CDR3 DNA reads TGTGCCAGCTCACGGAGCGGGGCTTACAATGAGCAGTTCTTC.

This clone came up a few times. The chain links TRBV7-3 to TRBJ2-3; TRBD1 matches at 7 bases. Per the germline V gene, CDR1 is SGHTA and CDR2 is FQGTGA. Trimming cost V 5 bases and J 2 bases; bases outside gene matches: 4. CDR3 length equals 14 residues. DNA for the CDR3: TGTGCCAGCAGCGGACAGGCGTCCACAGATACGCAGTATTTT. Protein sequence: CASSGQASTDTQYF.

This clone has only a few counts. The chain carries TRBV5-1 and TRBJ1-6, with a tentative D call TRBD1 (6 bases). Deletions cut 5 bases from V and 0 bases from J, with 18 bases between. The CDR3 extends over 18 amino acids. Germline values: CDR1 SGHRS, CDR2 YFSETQ. This chain's CDR3 is CASRPGTTESSYNSPLHF. As DNA, the CDR3 is TGCGCCAGCAGGCCCGGGACAACGGAGAGCTCCTATAATTCACCCCTCCACTTT.

This chain joins TRBV5-1 and TRBJ1-4; D gene uncertain. The germline V and J ends were trimmed by 0 bases and 0 bases, with 3 bases remaining between them. Germline V lookup: CDR1 SGHRS, CDR2 YFSETQ. The CDR3 runs 14 residues. CDR3 sequence reads: CASSLGTTNEKLFF. The CDR3 DNA is TGCGCCAGCAGCTTGGGTACAACTAATGAAAAACTGTTTTTT. The variable domain in full, completed from reference TRBV5-1 and TRBJ1-4, reads KAGVTQTPRYLIKTRGQQVTLSCSPISGHRSVSWYQQTPGQGLQFLFEYFSETQRNKGNFPGRFSGRQFSNSRSEMNVSTLELGDSALYLCASSLGTTNEKLFFGSGTQLSVL.

The chain is built from TRBV30 and TRBJ1-1; D possibly corresponds to TRBD1 (6 bases). The CDR3 runs 14 residues. CDR1 is GTSNPN and CDR2 is SVGIG in the germline V gene (reference sequence). Trimming took 3 bases from V and 5 from J, leaving 16 bases between them. The CDR3 DNA reads as TGTGCCTGGAGCCCGCATGGAAGGGGGACTGAAGCTTTCTTT. Translating it yields CAWSPHGRGTEAFF.

This chain links TRBV6-6 with TRBJ1-4, with TRBD1 matching 7 bases. The ends lost 6 bases at V and 7 bases at J; junction bases unmatched: 17. Germline V gives CDR1 MNHNY, CDR2 SVGAGI (reference sequence). The length of the CDR3 is 17 residues. CDR3 amino acids: CASSRDYRGSGGEKLFF. For the CDR3, the DNA is TGTGCCAGCAGCCGAGACTACAGGGGAAGTGGTGGTGAAAAACTGTTTTTT.

Regarding this clone: Other DNA sequences in the same sample also yield this CDR3. This chain connects TRBV18 to TRBJ1-5; the D is unclear. The CDR3 loop spans 14 amino acids. Germline CDR1 and CDR2: KGHSH and LQKENI. Trimming shortened V by 3 bases and J by 0 bases, and 6 bases separated the two germline ends. The DNA of the CDR3 is TGTGCCAGCTCACCTAATTATAGCAATCAGCCCCAGCATTTT. This sequence encodes CASSPNYSNQPQHF.